This T cell receptor beta chain was retrieved from a study of blood T cell repertoires in COVID-19. Study-level background: Sites in the United States, Italy and Spain provided acute and convalescent COVID-19 samples.

The repertoire was sequenced with immunoSEQ multiplex PCR; TCRdb's copy has only in-frame clones and lacks some. The sample gives approximately 390,000 clones, roughly 89% of which show up once; roughly 6.8% is in the top ten. V gave up 4 bases and J gave up 6 bases; unmatched junction bases: 0. CDR3 length: 13 amino acids. Germline lookup yields CDR1 SGHNT and CDR2 YENEEA. The sample consisted of peripheral blood. This sequence was found in a young man with active or convalescent COVID-19. V is TRBV11-3 and J is TRBJ1-6; 7 positions agree with TRBD1. For the CDR3, the DNA is TGTGCCAGCAGCTGGGACAGTAATTCACCCCTCCACTTT. It encodes CASSWDSNSPLHF.